In its sample, the clone carrying this T cell receptor (beta chain) was seen many times. Antigen specificity is unknown. This CDR3 has 13 amino acids. Looked up from germline, CDR1 is MDHEN and CDR2 is SYDVKM. V was clipped by 4 bases and J by 2 bases, with 9 bases between them. The data originate from a study of molecular identifiers for immune sequencing clone quantification. Study-wide context: For replicates, RNA isolated from around 20,000 or 99,000 naive CD8 cells was divided into five portions, of which four were sequenced. Points from the study as a whole: Clones above 20 RNA copies contained over 99% of effector molecules and under 1% of naive molecules. Jurkat TCR RNA spiked in from one cell reportedly remained identifiable amid approximately 1 million naive cells.

Each CDR3 protein gets one entry after TCRdb re-called the PCR reads with MiXCR. Of about half a million distinct CDR3 sequences in the sample, about 20% were seen once. The authors sorted naive CD8 T cells as CD8+CD4-CCR7+CD45RA+. This TCR was recovered from a human donor in good health. Some libraries in this study had Jurkat cell RNA spiked in. The source material was naive CD8+ T cells from blood, with Jurkat cell RNA spiked in. Subset here: FACS-sorted CD8+CD4-CCR7+CD45RA+ naive T cells. The chain combines TRBV28 with TRBJ2-7, with D possibly being TRBD1 (5 bases). CDR3 loop: CASSSPDTYEQYF. CDR3 DNA sequence: TGTGCCAGCAGTTCCCCGGACACCTACGAGCAGTACTTC.